The 9 T cell receptor beta chains presented below share a single source sample, sequenced in a study of T cell responses to AZD1222 COVID-19 vaccine. Generated by immunoSEQ multiplex PCR, the TCRdb table keeps only in-frame clones and is missing some. The sample holds about 180,000 clones, 80% to 90% seen once. Sequences were derived from peripheral blood, sampled 28 days after the second AZD1222 dose. All receptors come from an adult who received the AZD1222 COVID-19 vaccine.

V gene TRBV30 combines with J gene TRBJ2-1; 9 bases fit TRBD2. J was trimmed by 3 bases and V by 5 bases; bases with no gene match: 8. From germline, CDR1 is GTSNPN and CDR2 SVGIG (reference sequence). The CDR3 spans 15 residues. The CDR3 loop is CAWEVLAGSYNEQFF. CDR3 nucleotide sequence: TGTGCCTGGGAGGTTCTAGCGGGGAGCTACAATGAGCAGTTCTTC.

The V and J genes are TRBV12-3 or TRBV12-4 and TRBJ1-3; maybe TRBD1 (5 bases). The V end was cut by 7 bases, the J end by 8 bases, with 15 bases between. This CDR3 comprises 13 residues. The CDR3 DNA sequence: TGTGCCAGCACCCCGGGGGTCCGGGACACCATATATTTT. The encoded protein is CASTPGVRDTIYF.

V usage is TRBV19 and J usage is TRBJ1-2, with D uncertain. The CDR3 has 13 residues. The germline V gene has CDR1 LNHDA and CDR2 SQIVND (reference sequence). V shed 8 bases and J shed 0 bases, with 10 bases lying between them. The CDR3 region is CASQHNTNYGYTF. The CDR3 bases are TGTGCCAGTCAACATAATACTAACTATGGCTACACCTTC.

This sequence joins TRBV2 and TRBJ2-3, with 8 bases matching TRBD1. This CDR3 contains 15 residues. With V trimmed by 5 bases and J by 1 base, 5 bases remained unmatched. Germline CDR1 reads SNHLY; CDR2 reads FYNNEI. The CDR3 region is CASSKTDRGTDTQYF. In DNA, the CDR3 is TGTGCCAGCAGTAAGACGGACAGGGGCACAGATACGCAGTATTTT.

The chain employs TRBV10-1 and TRBJ2-7, with D tentatively TRBD1 or TRBD2 (5 bases each). With 0 bases removed from V and 5 bases from J, the gap between germline ends came to 17 bases. The CDR3 runs 16 residues. Germline V gives CDR1 WNHNN, CDR2 SYGVQD (reference sequence). The CDR3 loop reads CASSESRAGMLNEQYF. The CDR3 region has the DNA TGCGCCAGCAGTGAGTCGCGGGCAGGGATGTTAAACGAGCAGTACTTC.

This clone came up a few times. The rearrangement links TRBV7-9 to TRBJ2-2; D might be TRBD1 (6 bases). Germline V CDR1 and CDR2: SEHNR, FQNEAQ (reference sequence). CDR3 size: 16 residues. The V end was cut by 5 bases, the J end by 4 bases, with 17 bases between. CDR3 region: CASSPLGAPGTGELFF. DNA of the CDR3: TGTGCCAGCAGCCCGTTGGGGGCCCCGGGCACCGGGGAGCTGTTTTTT.

V and J are TRBV16 and TRBJ1-5; 9 bases align to TRBD1. There are 14 residues in the CDR3. Germline-derived CDR1 and CDR2 are KGHSY and FQNENV. J lost 9 bases, V lost 5 bases, and 8 bases had no gene match. The DNA for the CDR3 is TGTGCCAGCAGCATCAACAGGGGGCGGCCGCCCCAGCATTTT. This translates into CASSINRGRPPQHF.

The J gene is TRBJ2-1, the V gene TRBV19, with a possible D match to TRBD2 (5 bases). This CDR3 is built from 13 residues. Trimming shortened V by 6 bases and J by 8 bases, and 14 bases separated the two germline ends. CDR1 and CDR2 (germline): LNHDA, SQIVND (reference sequence). The DNA for the CDR3 is TGTGCCAGTAGCCAGAGAGGGTCCTATGAGCAGTTCTTC. Translation gives CASSQRGSYEQFF.

This clone was counted only a few times. This chain links TRBV12-3 or TRBV12-4 with TRBJ1-5, with D maybe TRBD1 (6 bases). V gave up 7 bases and J gave up 4 bases, with 8 bases separating them. This CDR3 contains 12 residues. In DNA form, the CDR3 reads TGTGCCAGCAAACAGGGTAATCAGCCCCAGCATTTT. Translated: CASKQGNQPQHF.